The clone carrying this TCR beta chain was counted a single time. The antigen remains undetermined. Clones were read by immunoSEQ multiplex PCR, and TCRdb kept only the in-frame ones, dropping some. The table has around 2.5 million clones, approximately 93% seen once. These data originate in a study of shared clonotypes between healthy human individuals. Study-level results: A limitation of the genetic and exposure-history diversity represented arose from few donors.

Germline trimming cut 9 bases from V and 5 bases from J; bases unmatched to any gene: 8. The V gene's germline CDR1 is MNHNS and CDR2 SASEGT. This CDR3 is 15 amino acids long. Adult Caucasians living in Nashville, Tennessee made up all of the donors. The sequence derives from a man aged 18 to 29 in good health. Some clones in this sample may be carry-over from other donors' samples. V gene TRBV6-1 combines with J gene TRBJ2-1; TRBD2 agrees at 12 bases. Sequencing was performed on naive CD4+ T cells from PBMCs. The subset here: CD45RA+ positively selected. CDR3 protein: CASGWTSGKNNEQFF. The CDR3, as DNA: TGTGCCAGTGGGTGGACTAGCGGGAAAAACAATGAGCAGTTCTTC.